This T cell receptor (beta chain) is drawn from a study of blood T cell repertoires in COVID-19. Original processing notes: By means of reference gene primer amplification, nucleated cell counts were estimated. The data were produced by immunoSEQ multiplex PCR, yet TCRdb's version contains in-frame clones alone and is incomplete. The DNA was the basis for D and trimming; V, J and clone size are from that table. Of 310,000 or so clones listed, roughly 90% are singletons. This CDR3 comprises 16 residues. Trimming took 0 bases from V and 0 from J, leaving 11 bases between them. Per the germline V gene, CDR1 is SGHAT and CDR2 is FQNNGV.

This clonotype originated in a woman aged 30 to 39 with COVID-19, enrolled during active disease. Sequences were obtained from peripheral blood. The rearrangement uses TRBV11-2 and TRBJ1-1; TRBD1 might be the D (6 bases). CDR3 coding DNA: TGTGCCAGCAGCTTAGAACAGGGCGAGATGAACACTGAAGCTTTCTTT. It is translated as CASSLEQGEMNTEAFF.